What follows are 25 T cell receptor beta chains derived from one specimen sequenced in a study of blood T cell repertoires in COVID-19. Assay: immunoSEQ multiplex PCR; the TCRdb copy retains only in-frame clones and omits some. The repertoire holds about 300,000 clones, with 89% as singletons. Sequenced input: PBMCs or T cells enriched from blood (not recorded which). The receptors were gathered from a woman aged 45-60 years who had been exposed to COVID-19.

The V call is TRBV7-6, the J call TRBJ2-5; TRBD2 aligns across 10 bases. CDR1 is SGHVS, CDR2 FNYEAQ, per germline. The CDR3 totals 17 residues. V lost 5 bases and J lost 2; bases outside the gene matches: 11. CDR3 nucleotide sequence: TGTGCCAGCAGCGGAGATCGCCTAGCGGGAGAACAAGAGACCCAGTACTTC. Amino acids: CASSGDRLAGEQETQYF.

The rearrangement joins TRBV5-1 to TRBJ2-7; 7 bases match TRBD2. The V and J ends lost 1 base and 0 bases, in that order; junction bases with no gene match: 4. The V gene's germline CDR1 is SGHRS and CDR2 YFSETQ. This CDR3 is 15 amino acids long. In nucleotides, the CDR3 is TGCGCCAGCAGCTTGAAAGCGGGGCCCTCCTACGAGCAGTACTTC. This codes for CASSLKAGPSYEQYF.

The chain carries TRBV19 and TRBJ2-3; the D is unclear. The CDR3 is made up of 16 amino acids. V was trimmed by 3 bases and J by 0 bases, leaving 13 bases between them. Per germline, CDR1 LNHDA and CDR2 SQIVND (reference sequence). The CDR3 DNA reads as TGTGCCAGTAGTATCTCTCCCAGTGGTAGCACAGATACGCAGTATTTT. It codes for CASSISPSGSTDTQYF.

CDR3 protein: CASSPAGTGGLYGYTF. In DNA, the CDR3 is TGTGCCAGCAGCCCAGCCGGGACAGGGGGCCTCTATGGCTACACCTTC. V usage is TRBV3-1 (or the pseudogene TRBV3-2) and J usage is TRBJ1-2; 12 bases match TRBD1. Trimming removed 4 bases from V and 4 bases from J; junction bases left unmatched: 7. Germline V lookup: CDR1 LGHDT, CDR2 YNNKEL (reference sequence). This CDR3 has 16 amino acids.

V gene TRBV29-1 combines with J gene TRBJ1-4; D unclear. The length of the CDR3 is 13 residues. The germline V gene encodes CDR1 SQVTM and CDR2 ANQGSEA. Trimming pared 4 bases from V and 4 bases from J, leaving 10 bases between. CDR3 residues: CSVAETNNEKLFF. The CDR3 nucleotides are TGCAGCGTTGCTGAGACAAATAATGAAAAACTGTTTTTT.

The V call is TRBV2, the J call TRBJ1-2; possible D gene TRBD1, 5 bases. Between the trimmed V and J ends, which lost 5 bases and 4 bases, there was a span of 20 bases. Germline CDR1 is SNHLY and CDR2 is FYNNEI. This CDR3 contains 16 residues. CDR3 amino acids: CASSRRSGLSLYGYTF. The CDR3 DNA sequence: TGTGCCAGCAGTAGGAGGTCGGGACTGTCGCTCTATGGCTACACCTTC.

Here the CDR3 reads CASSWGTSKDTQYF. In DNA, the CDR3 is TGCGCCAGCAGCTGGGGGACTAGCAAGGATACGCAGTATTTT. The chain employs TRBV5-1 and TRBJ2-3; 9 bases match TRBD2. Trimming took 3 bases from V and 6 from J; bases not matched to a gene: 5. Germline lookup yields CDR1 SGHRS and CDR2 YFSETQ. The CDR3 contains 14 residues.

The sample holds one count of this clone. This chain connects TRBV2 to TRBJ2-7; 7 bases are a match to TRBD2. CDR3 size: 15 residues. Germline-derived CDR1 and CDR2 are SNHLY and FYNNEI. With 2 bases clipped from V and 5 bases from J, the junction kept 9 bases outside the gene matches. CDR3 loop: CASSEQRGSMNEQYF. The CDR3 DNA reads as TGTGCCAGCAGTGAACAGCGGGGATCGATGAACGAGCAGTACTTC.

This rearrangement joins TRBV29-1 to TRBJ1-2, with D possibly TRBD1 on 6 matching bases. Germline V gene sequence: CDR1 SQVTM, CDR2 ANQGSEA. The CDR3 loop spans 14 amino acids. V lost 7 bases and J 1 base, leaving 16 bases between the germline ends. The CDR3 sequence: CSAAPGTLNYGYTF. The DNA of the CDR3 is TGCAGCGCTGCCCCCGGGACACTTAACTATGGCTACACCTTC.

CDR3 in amino acids: CASSDSSRVRLNTEAFF. The CDR3 coding sequence is TGTGCCAGCAGTGACTCGAGTCGGGTCAGACTGAACACTGAAGCTTTCTTT. V usage is TRBV6-4 and J usage is TRBJ1-1; D remains unclear. Germline V gene lookup returns CDR1 MRHNA and CDR2 SNTAGT. The V and J ends lost 0 bases and 0 bases respectively, with 14 bases between them. The CDR3 covers 17 residues.

The V gene is TRBV3-1 (or the pseudogene TRBV3-2), the J gene TRBJ2-3, with TRBD2 as a possible D gene (5 bases). This CDR3 spans 17 amino acids. V was shortened by 3 bases and J by 6 bases, with 22 bases between the two germline ends. The V gene's germline CDR1 is LGHDT and CDR2 YNNKEL (reference sequence). Written as DNA, the CDR3 is TGTGCCAGCAGCCACCTCCAGAAGTCACTAGTCCCCGATACGCAGTATTTT. Translated: CASSHLQKSLVPDTQYF.

This clone is a singleton in its sample. The chain uses TRBV5-5 and TRBJ2-7; TRBD2 is a possible D gene (6 bases). Deletions cut 4 bases from V and 5 bases from J, with 19 bases between. From germline, CDR1 is SGHKS and CDR2 YYEKEE (reference sequence). The CDR3 runs to 15 residues. The CDR3 here is CASSPLAPSVHEQYF. The CDR3 coding sequence is TGTGCCAGCAGCCCCCTTGCTCCTAGCGTCCACGAGCAGTACTTC. The variable domain in full, completed from reference TRBV5-5 and TRBJ2-7, reads DAGVTQSPTHLIKTRGQQVTLRCSPISGHKSVSWYQQVLGQGPQFIFQYYEKEERGRGNFPDRFSARQFPNYSSELNVNALLLGDSALYLCASSPLAPSVHEQYFGPGTRLTVT.

This chain connects TRBV19 to TRBJ2-2; 8 bases match TRBD2. The CDR3 runs to 15 residues. The V gene's germline CDR1 is LNHDA and CDR2 SQIVND (reference sequence). With V trimmed by 5 bases and J by 4 bases, 6 bases remained unmatched. As DNA, the CDR3 is TGTGCCAGTAGTCGCGGCGGGGGGCTCACCGGGGAGCTGTTTTTT. Encoded protein: CASSRGGGLTGELFF.

The chain is built from TRBV13 and TRBJ2-2; 7 bases fit TRBD1. With V trimmed by 6 bases and J by 4 bases, 8 bases remained unmatched. The germline CDR1 and CDR2 sequences are PRHDT and FYEKMQ (reference sequence). The CDR3 is 15 residues long. The CDR3 loop is CASSRQGKATGELFF. CDR3 DNA sequence: TGTGCCAGCAGTCGACAGGGAAAGGCCACCGGGGAGCTGTTTTTT.

The chain combines TRBV18 with TRBJ2-7, with D perhaps matching TRBD1 (5 bases). Germline loops: CDR1 KGHSH, CDR2 LQKENI. This CDR3 is built from 12 residues. V lost 2 bases to trimming and J lost 4 bases, with 6 bases between them. CDR3 protein: CASSPGAYEQYF. In DNA, the CDR3 is TGTGCCAGCTCACCAGGGGCTTACGAGCAGTACTTC.

The chain uses TRBV11-1 and TRBJ2-3; a possible D gene is TRBD2 (5 bases). CDR1 is SGHAT and CDR2 is FQDESV in the germline V gene (reference sequence). The CDR3 covers 16 residues. Trimming took 1 base from V and 2 from J, leaving 13 bases between them. The CDR3 nucleotides are TGTGCCAGCAGCTTAGGTTGGGGAGATCCCACAGATACGCAGTATTTT. This gives the protein CASSLGWGDPTDTQYF.

This clone came up once. This sequence joins TRBV11-3 and TRBJ2-1; TRBD1 might be the D (5 bases). The germline CDR1 and CDR2 sequences are SGHNT and YENEEA. The V and J ends lost 1 base and 0 bases respectively, with 10 bases between them. This CDR3 has 16 amino acids. For the CDR3, the DNA is TGTGCCAGCAGCTTAGGTCTGGGGCCCTCCTACAATGAGCAGTTCTTC. Amino acid sequence: CASSLGLGPSYNEQFF.

This chain's CDR3 is CASSLELSSNEQFF. The CDR3 coding sequence is TGTGCCAGCAGCTTGGAGTTGAGTTCAAATGAGCAGTTCTTC. The chain recombines TRBV5-4 with TRBJ2-1, with D uncertain. V gave up 0 bases and J gave up 7 bases, with 11 bases separating them. The length of the CDR3 is 14 residues. Germline CDR1 and CDR2: SGHNT and YYREEE (reference sequence). Supplemented by reference TRBV5-4 and TRBJ2-1, the full variable domain reads ETGVTQSPTHLIKTRGQQVTLRCSSQSGHNTVSWYQQALGQGPQFIFQYYREEENGRGNFPPRFSGLQFPNYSSELNVNALELDDSALYLCASSLELSSNEQFFGPGTRLTVL.

This rearrangement joins TRBV29-1 to TRBJ2-7; 9 bases fit TRBD1. Germline V gene data show CDR1 as SQVTM and CDR2 as ANQGSEA. The CDR3 runs 14 residues. With 6 bases clipped from V and 6 bases from J, the junction kept 12 bases outside the gene matches. CDR3 DNA: TGCAGCGTCAACCGGGACAGGGAGGACCCCGAGCAGTACTTC. Translation gives CSVNRDREDPEQYF.

V usage is TRBV28 and J usage is TRBJ2-6; 7 bases map to TRBD1. The CDR3 covers 17 residues. After removal of 4 bases from V and 0 bases from J, the junction contained 6 bases not matched to a gene. In germline, CDR1 is MDHEN, CDR2 SYDVKM. CDR3 protein: CASSSTGAVSGANVLTF. The DNA of the CDR3 is TGTGCCAGCAGTTCCACAGGGGCGGTCTCTGGGGCCAACGTCCTGACTTTC.

This chain links TRBV5-5 with TRBJ2-1; tentative D call: TRBD1 (6 bases). Germline lookup yields CDR1 SGHKS and CDR2 YYEKEE (reference sequence). There are 17 residues in the CDR3. V lost 2 bases to trimming and J lost 4 bases, with 19 bases between them. The DNA of the CDR3 is TGTGCCAGCAGCTTCGACCCCACGAGAGGACAGTACAATGAGCAGTTCTTC. It specifies CASSFDPTRGQYNEQFF.

This sequence joins TRBV4-1 and TRBJ1-2, with 9 positions matching TRBD1. The CDR3 runs to 19 residues. CDR1 MGHRA and CDR2 YSYEKL come from the germline V gene. With V trimmed by 1 base and J by 3 bases, 15 bases remained unmatched. CDR3 loop: CASSQAFPGQGLQDYGYTF. In DNA form, the CDR3 reads TGCGCCAGCAGCCAAGCATTCCCGGGACAGGGACTCCAAGACTATGGCTACACCTTC.

J is TRBJ1-2 and V is TRBV27; tentatively, D is TRBD1 (6 bases). The CDR3 contains 13 residues. V lost 4 bases, J lost 7 bases, and 13 bases lay in between. Germline CDR1 MNHEY, CDR2 SMNVEV (reference sequence). CDR3: CASSSRQDAGYTF. The CDR3 DNA sequence: TGTGCCAGCAGTTCACGACAGGATGCTGGCTACACCTTC.

V usage is TRBV19 and J usage is TRBJ1-2, with D tentatively TRBD1 (6 bases). Trimming pared 9 bases from V and 2 bases from J, leaving 16 bases between. The CDR3 has 14 residues. CDR1 is LNHDA, CDR2 SQIVND, per germline (reference sequence). For the CDR3, the DNA is TGTGCCAGCCATCCCCAGGGGTTCAACTATGGCTACACCTTC. This translates into CASHPQGFNYGYTF.

The chain combines TRBV5-5 with TRBJ2-7, with a possible D match to TRBD1 (5 bases). Germline CDR1 SGHKS, CDR2 YYEKEE (reference sequence). The CDR3 covers 14 residues. Between the trimmed V and J ends, which lost 1 base and 3 bases, there was a span of 11 bases. CDR3 coding DNA: TGTGCCAGCAGCTTGACTCAGGGCGGCTACGAGCAGTACTTC. Translated, it gives CASSLTQGGYEQYF.